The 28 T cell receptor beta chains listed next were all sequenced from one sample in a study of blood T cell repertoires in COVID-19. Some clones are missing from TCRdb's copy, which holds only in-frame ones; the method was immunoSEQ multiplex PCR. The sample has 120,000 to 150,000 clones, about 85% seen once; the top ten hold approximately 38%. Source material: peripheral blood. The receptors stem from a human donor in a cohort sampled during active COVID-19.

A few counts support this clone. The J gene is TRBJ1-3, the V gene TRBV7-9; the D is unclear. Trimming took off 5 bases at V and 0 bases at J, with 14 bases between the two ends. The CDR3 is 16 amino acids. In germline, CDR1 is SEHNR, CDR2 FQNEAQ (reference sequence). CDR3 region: CASSPSGLVSGNTIYF. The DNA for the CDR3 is TGTGCCAGCAGCCCCTCAGGTTTAGTCTCTGGAAACACCATATATTTT.

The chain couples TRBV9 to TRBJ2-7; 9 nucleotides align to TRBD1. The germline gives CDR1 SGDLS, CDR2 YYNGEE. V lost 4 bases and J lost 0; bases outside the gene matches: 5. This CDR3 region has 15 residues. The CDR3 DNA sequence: TGTGCCAGCAGCTCCGGGACAGGGATCTCCTACGAGCAGTACTTC. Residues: CASSSGTGISYEQYF. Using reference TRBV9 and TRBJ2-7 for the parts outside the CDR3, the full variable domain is DSGVTQTPKHLITATGQRVTLRCSPRSGDLSVYWYQQSLDQGLQFLIQYYNGEERAKGNILERFSAQQFPDLHSELNLSSLELGDSALYFCASSSGTGISYEQYFGPGTRLTVT.

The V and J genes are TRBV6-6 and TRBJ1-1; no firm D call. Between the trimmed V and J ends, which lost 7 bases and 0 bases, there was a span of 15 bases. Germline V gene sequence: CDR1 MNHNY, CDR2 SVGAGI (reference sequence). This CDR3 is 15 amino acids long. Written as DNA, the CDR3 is TGTGCCAGCATCTACGGTGCACCCATGAACACTGAAGCTTTCTTT. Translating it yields CASIYGAPMNTEAFF.

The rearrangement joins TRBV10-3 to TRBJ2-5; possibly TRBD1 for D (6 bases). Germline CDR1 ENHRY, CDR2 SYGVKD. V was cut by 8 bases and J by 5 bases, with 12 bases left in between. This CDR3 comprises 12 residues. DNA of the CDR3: TGTGCCATCGGATGGCAGGGGGAGACCCAGTACTTC. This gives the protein CAIGWQGETQYF.

The CDR3 protein is CATSREGAHGELFF. In DNA form, the CDR3 reads TGTGCCACCAGCAGGGAGGGGGCTCACGGGGAGCTGTTTTTT. The chain uses TRBV15 and TRBJ2-2; TRBD1 is a possible D gene (7 bases). V lost 3 bases and J 7 bases, leaving 12 bases between the germline ends. CDR1 is LNHNV, CDR2 YYDKDF, per germline (reference sequence). CDR3 size: 14 residues. Full variable domain (rest looked up from reference TRBV15 and TRBJ2-2): DAMVIQNPRYQVTQFGKPVTLSCSQTLNHNVMYWYQQKSSQAPKLLFHYYDKDFNNEADTPDNFQSRRPNTSFCFLDIRSPGLGDTAMYLCATSREGAHGELFFGEGSRLTVL.

The chain's CDR3 is CASSPFPRDREITDTQYF. CDR3 DNA: TGTGCCAGCAGCCCGTTTCCCCGGGACAGGGAGATCACAGATACGCAGTATTTT. V usage is TRBV7-6 and J usage is TRBJ2-3; 9 bases match TRBD1. V shed 5 bases, J shed 2 bases, and the junction held 14 bases outside the gene matches. The CDR3 contains 18 residues. Germline V gives CDR1 SGHVS, CDR2 FNYEAQ.

For the CDR3, the DNA is TGTGCCAGCAGCTCCGGACAGGGACCGCACGAGACCCAGTACTTC. It codes for CASSSGQGPHETQYF. The chain has TRBV7-2 and TRBJ2-5, with 8 positions matching TRBD1. CDR1 and CDR2 (germline): SGHTA, FQGNSA. The J segment lost 5 bases and the V segment lost 4 bases, leaving 9 bases of the junction unmatched. There are 15 residues in the CDR3.

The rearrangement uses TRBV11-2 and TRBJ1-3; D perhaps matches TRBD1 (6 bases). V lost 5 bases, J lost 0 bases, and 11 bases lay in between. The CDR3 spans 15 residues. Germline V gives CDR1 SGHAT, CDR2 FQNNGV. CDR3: CASSAGDISGNTIYF. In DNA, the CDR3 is TGTGCCAGCAGCGCAGGGGACATCTCTGGAAACACCATATATTTT.

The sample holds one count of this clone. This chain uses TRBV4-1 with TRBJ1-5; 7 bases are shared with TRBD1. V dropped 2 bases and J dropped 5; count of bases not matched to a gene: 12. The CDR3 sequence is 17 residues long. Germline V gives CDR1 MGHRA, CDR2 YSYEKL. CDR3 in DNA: TGCGCCAGCAGCCAACTTGGGGACAGCCTAACCGATCAGCCCCAGCATTTT. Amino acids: CASSQLGDSLTDQPQHF.

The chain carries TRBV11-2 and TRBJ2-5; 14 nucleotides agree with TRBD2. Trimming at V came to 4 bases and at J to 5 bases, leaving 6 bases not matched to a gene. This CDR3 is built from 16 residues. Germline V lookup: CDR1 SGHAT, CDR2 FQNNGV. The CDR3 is CASSSGLAGVHETQYF. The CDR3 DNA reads TGTGCCAGCAGCTCGGGACTAGCGGGGGTCCATGAGACCCAGTACTTC. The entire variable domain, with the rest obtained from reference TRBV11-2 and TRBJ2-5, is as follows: EAGVAQSPRYKIIEKRQSVAFWCNPISGHATLYWYQQILGQGPKLLIQFQNNGVVDDSQLPKDRFSAERLKGVDSTLKIQPAKLEDSAVYLCASSSGLAGVHETQYFGPGTRLLVL.

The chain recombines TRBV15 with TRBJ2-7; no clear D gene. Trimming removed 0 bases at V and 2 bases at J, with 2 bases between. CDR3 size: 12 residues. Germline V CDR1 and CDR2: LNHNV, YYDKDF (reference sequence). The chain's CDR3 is CATSRDTYEQYF. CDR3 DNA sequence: TGTGCCACCAGCAGAGATACCTACGAGCAGTACTTC.

This CDR3 is CASSFPGRYEQYF. The CDR3 DNA is TGTGCCAGCAGCTTCCCGGGTCGGTACGAGCAGTACTTC. The chain couples TRBV5-5 to TRBJ2-7, with D unclear. This CDR3 comprises 13 residues. Trimming took off 2 bases at V and 4 bases at J, with 10 bases between the two ends. Germline values: CDR1 SGHKS, CDR2 YYEKEE (reference sequence).

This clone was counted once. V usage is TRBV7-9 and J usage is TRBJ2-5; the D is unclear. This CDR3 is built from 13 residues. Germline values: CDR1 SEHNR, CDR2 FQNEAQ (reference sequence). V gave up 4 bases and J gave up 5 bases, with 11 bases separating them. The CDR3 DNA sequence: TGTGCCAGCAGCTCTTCGGGTGGGGAGACCCAGTACTTC. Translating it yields CASSSSGGETQYF.

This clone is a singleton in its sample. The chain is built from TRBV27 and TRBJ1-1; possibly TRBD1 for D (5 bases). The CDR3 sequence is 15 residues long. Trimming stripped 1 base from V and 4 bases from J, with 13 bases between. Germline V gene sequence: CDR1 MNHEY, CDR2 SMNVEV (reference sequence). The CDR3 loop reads CASSLWGDRATEAFF. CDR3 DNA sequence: TGTGCCAGCAGTTTATGGGGGGACCGCGCCACTGAAGCTTTCTTT.

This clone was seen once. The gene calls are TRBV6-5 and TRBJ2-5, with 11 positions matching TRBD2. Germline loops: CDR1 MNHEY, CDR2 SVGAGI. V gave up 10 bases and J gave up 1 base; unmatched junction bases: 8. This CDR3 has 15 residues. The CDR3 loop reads CATRSTSGVQETQYF. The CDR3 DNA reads TGTGCCACCCGCTCGACTAGCGGGGTCCAAGAGACCCAGTACTTC.

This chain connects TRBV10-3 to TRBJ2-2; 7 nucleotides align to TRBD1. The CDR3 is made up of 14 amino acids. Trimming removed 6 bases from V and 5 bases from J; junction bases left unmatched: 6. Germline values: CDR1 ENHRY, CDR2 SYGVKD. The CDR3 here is CAISGTEGTGELFF. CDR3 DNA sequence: TGTGCCATCAGCGGGACAGAGGGTACCGGGGAGCTGTTTTTT.

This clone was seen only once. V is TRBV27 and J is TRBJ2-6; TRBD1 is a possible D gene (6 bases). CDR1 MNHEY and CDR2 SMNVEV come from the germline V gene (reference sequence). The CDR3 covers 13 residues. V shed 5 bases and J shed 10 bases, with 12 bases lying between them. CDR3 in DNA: TGTGCCAGCAGTCCCCGGACAGCGAACGTCCTGACTTTC. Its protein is CASSPRTANVLTF.

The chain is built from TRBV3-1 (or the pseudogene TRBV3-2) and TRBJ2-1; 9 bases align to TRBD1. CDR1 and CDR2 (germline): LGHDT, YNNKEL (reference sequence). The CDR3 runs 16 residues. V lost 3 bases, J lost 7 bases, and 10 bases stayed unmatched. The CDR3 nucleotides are TGTGCCAGCAGCCAGGGGACAGGGTGGGGGTGGAATGAGCAGTTCTTC. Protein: CASSQGTGWGWNEQFF.

The CDR3 nucleotides read TGTGCCAGCAGCTTAGGGACAGCCGTCTACGAGCAGTACTTC. Its translation: CASSLGTAVYEQYF. The chain couples TRBV11-2 to TRBJ2-7, with D perhaps TRBD1 (6 bases). This CDR3 is 14 amino acids long. Germline V CDR1 and CDR2: SGHAT, FQNNGV. With 1 base removed from V and 3 bases from J, the gap between germline ends came to 10 bases.

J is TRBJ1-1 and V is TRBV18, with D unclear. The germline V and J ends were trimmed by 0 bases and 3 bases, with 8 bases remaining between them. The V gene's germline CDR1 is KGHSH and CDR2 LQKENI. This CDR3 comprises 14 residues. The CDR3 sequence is CASSPPRQYTEAFF. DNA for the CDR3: TGTGCCAGCTCACCACCGAGGCAGTACACTGAAGCTTTCTTT.

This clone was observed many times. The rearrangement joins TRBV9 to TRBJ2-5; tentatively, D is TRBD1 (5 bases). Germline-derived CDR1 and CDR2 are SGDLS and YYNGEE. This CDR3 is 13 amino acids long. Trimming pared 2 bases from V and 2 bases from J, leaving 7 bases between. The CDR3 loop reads CASSVGPQETQYF. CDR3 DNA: TGTGCCAGCAGCGTGGGGCCGCAAGAGACCCAGTACTTC.

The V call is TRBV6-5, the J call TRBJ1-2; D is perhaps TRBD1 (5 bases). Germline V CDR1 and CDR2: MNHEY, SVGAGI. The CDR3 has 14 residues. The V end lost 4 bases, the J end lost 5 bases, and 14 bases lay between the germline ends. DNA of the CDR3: TGTGCCAGCAGTTTCGACAGAGAGAAATATGGCTACACCTTC. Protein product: CASSFDREKYGYTF.

CDR3 in amino acids: CASSLASGEQYF. For the CDR3, the DNA is TGCGCCAGCAGCTTGGCCAGCGGGGAGCAGTACTTC. The chain is built from TRBV5-1 and TRBJ2-7; a possible D gene is TRBD2 (6 bases). This CDR3 contains 12 residues. Trimming removed 0 bases from V and 7 bases from J, with 8 bases in between. In germline, CDR1 is SGHRS, CDR2 YFSETQ.

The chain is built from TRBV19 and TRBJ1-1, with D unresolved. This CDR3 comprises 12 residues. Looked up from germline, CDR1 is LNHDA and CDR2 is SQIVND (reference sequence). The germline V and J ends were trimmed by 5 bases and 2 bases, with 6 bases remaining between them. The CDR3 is CASSSTNTEAFF. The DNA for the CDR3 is TGTGCCAGTAGTTCAACAAACACTGAAGCTTTCTTT.

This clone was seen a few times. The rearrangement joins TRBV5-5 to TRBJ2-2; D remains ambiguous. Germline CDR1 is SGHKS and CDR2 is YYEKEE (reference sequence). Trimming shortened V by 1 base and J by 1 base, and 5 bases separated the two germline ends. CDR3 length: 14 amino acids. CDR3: CASSLSGNTGELFF. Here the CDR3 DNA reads TGTGCCAGCAGCTTGTCAGGGAACACCGGGGAGCTGTTTTTT.

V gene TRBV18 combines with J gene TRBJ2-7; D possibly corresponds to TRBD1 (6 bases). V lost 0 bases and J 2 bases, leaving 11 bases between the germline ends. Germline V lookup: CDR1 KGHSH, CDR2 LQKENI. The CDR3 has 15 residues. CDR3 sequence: CASSPPSDRPYEQYF. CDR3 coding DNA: TGTGCCAGCTCACCACCGTCGGACAGACCCTACGAGCAGTACTTC.

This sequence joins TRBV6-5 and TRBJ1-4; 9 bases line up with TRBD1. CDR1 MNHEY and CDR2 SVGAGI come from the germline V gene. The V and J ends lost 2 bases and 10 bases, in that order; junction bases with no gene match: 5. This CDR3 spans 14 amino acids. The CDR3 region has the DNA TGTGCCAGCAGTTACACAGGGGGCCAGGCAAAACTGTTTTTT. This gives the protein CASSYTGGQAKLFF.

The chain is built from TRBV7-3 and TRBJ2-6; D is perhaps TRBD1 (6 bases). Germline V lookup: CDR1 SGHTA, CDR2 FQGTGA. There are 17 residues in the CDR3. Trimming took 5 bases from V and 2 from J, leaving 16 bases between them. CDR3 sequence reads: CASSLSGAGAGANVLTF. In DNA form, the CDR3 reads TGTGCCAGCAGCCTCTCCGGGGCAGGGGCTGGGGCCAACGTCCTGACTTTC.